The 20 T cell receptor beta chains below come from one sample, sequenced in a study of cytomegalovirus exposure and HLA in healthy donors. Primers: 60 Vbeta forward and 13 Jbeta reverse. Clones were read by immunoSEQ multiplex PCR, and TCRdb kept only the in-frame ones, dropping some. The sample has around 150,000 clones, 60% to 80% seen once. The sequenced sample consisted of PBMCs. These TCRs come from a man aged 18 to 29 in good health and CMV-seropositive.

On this clone: Because the CDR3 is missing its conserved closing phenylalanine or tryptophan, this is likely a read error. The genes are TRBV2 and TRBJ1-2; D is perhaps TRBD1 (5 bases). The germline V gene has CDR1 SNHLY and CDR2 FYNNEI. V was pared by 1 base and J by 5 bases, with 11 bases between. This CDR3 region has 14 residues. The CDR3 region has the DNA TGTGCCAGCAGTGAAGGGCAGGGCGTATATGGCTACACCCTC. Translation: CASSEGQGVYGYTL.

Concerning this clone itself: Other nucleotide sequences from this sample produce the same CDR3. The chain couples TRBV5-1 to TRBJ2-7; the match to TRBD1 covers 10 bases. Germline V gene sequence: CDR1 SGHRS, CDR2 YFSETQ. The CDR3 sequence is 14 residues long. Unmatched junction bases numbered 2, after V lost 4 bases and J lost 1 base. CDR3 residues: CASSPGQGSYEQYV. The DNA for the CDR3 is TGCGCCAGCAGCCCGGGACAGGGGTCCTACGAGCAGTACGTC.

The J gene is TRBJ1-1, the V gene TRBV5-4, with a weak D call TRBD1 (5 bases). This CDR3 is 14 amino acids long. Per the germline V gene, CDR1 is SGHNT and CDR2 is YYREEE (reference sequence). The V gene lost 2 bases and the J gene lost 5 bases, with 13 bases spanning the gap. The CDR3 here is CASSFGGLRTEAFF. CDR3 DNA: TGTGCCAGCAGCTTCGGGGGTCTGAGGACTGAAGCTTTCTTT.

This CDR3 is CASSLTGGSGNEQFF. The DNA for the CDR3 is TGTGCCAGCAGTCTGACAGGGGGGTCGGGTAATGAGCAGTTCTTC. The chain recombines TRBV27 with TRBJ2-1; TRBD1 matches at 9 bases. Germline CDR1 is MNHEY and CDR2 is SMNVEV (reference sequence). This CDR3 comprises 15 residues. Trimming cost V 5 bases and J 7 bases; bases outside gene matches: 9.

V is TRBV4-2 and J is TRBJ1-4; D is undetermined. Per germline, CDR1 LGHNA and CDR2 YNFKEQ. This CDR3 spans 14 amino acids. With 2 bases removed from V and 0 bases from J, the gap between germline ends came to 4 bases. The CDR3 is CASSQFATNEKLFF. CDR3 DNA sequence: TGTGCCAGCAGCCAATTCGCAACTAATGAAAAACTGTTTTTT.

DNA for the CDR3: TGTGCCAGCAGCTTAGATTTGGGGACAGGGGCGGGTGGCTACACCTTC. Encoded protein: CASSLDLGTGAGGYTF. The chain combines TRBV7-2 with TRBJ1-2; 10 bases are a match to TRBD1. The V gene's germline CDR1 is SGHTA and CDR2 FQGNSA. Unmatched junction bases numbered 9, after V lost 1 base and J lost 7 bases. This CDR3 comprises 16 residues.

J is TRBJ1-1 and V is TRBV5-4, with D possibly TRBD1 on 6 matching bases. The CDR3 is 13 residues long. V lost 0 bases and J lost 8, with 11 bases in between. The germline V gene encodes CDR1 SGHNT and CDR2 YYREEE (reference sequence). The CDR3 reads CASSLGGGAEAFF. The CDR3 coding sequence is TGTGCCAGCAGCTTGGGTGGGGGGGCGGAAGCTTTCTTT.

This chain links TRBV28 with TRBJ1-2; D remains unclear. From germline, CDR1 is MDHEN and CDR2 SYDVKM. Trimming cost V 6 bases and J 8 bases, with 13 bases left between them. The CDR3 is 12 amino acids. The CDR3 loop is CASRVAGGGYTF. Here the CDR3 DNA reads TGTGCCAGCAGGGTCGCAGGAGGGGGCTACACCTTC.

The chain is built from TRBV19 and TRBJ2-2; 9 nucleotides line up with TRBD2. V lost 1 base and J lost 3; bases outside the gene matches: 6. The CDR3 has 17 residues. Germline V CDR1 and CDR2: LNHDA, SQIVND (reference sequence). The CDR3 bases are TGTGCCAGTAGTATAGGGCGACTAGCGGTTGACACCGGGGAGCTGTTTTTT. It translates to CASSIGRLAVDTGELFF.

This chain links TRBV4-2 with TRBJ1-2; D possibly corresponds to TRBD1 (6 bases). V dropped 1 base and J dropped 0 bases, with 12 bases sitting between them. Germline CDR1 and CDR2: LGHNA and YNFKEQ. The CDR3 covers 16 residues. The DNA of the CDR3 is TGTGCCAGCAGCCAAGGACGAAACAGGGCTAACTATGGCTACACCTTC. Amino acid sequence: CASSQGRNRANYGYTF.

The V call is TRBV25-1, the J call TRBJ2-1; weak D call: TRBD2 (6 bases). Per the germline V gene, CDR1 is MGHDK and CDR2 is SYGVNS. CDR3 length: 13 amino acids. V lost 2 bases, J lost 12 bases, and 14 bases lay in between. This CDR3 reads CASSERGGARQFF. As DNA, the CDR3 is TGTGCCAGCAGTGAAAGGGGCGGGGCTAGGCAGTTCTTC. Together with reference TRBV25-1 and TRBJ2-1, the CDR3 gives the full variable domain: EADIYQTPRYLVIGTGKKITLECSQTMGHDKMYWYQQDPGMELHLIHYSYGVNSTEKGDLSSESTVSRIRTEHFPLTLESARPSHTSQYLCASSERGGARQFFGPGTRLTVL.

V usage is TRBV14 and J usage is TRBJ2-3, with 10 bases identical to TRBD2. V gave up 1 base and J gave up 4 bases; unmatched junction bases: 8. Germline CDR1 and CDR2: SGHDN and FVKESK. The CDR3 consists of 17 residues. This CDR3 is CASSQGRPSGGADTQYF. The DNA for the CDR3 is TGTGCCAGCAGCCAAGGGAGGCCTAGCGGGGGCGCAGATACGCAGTATTTT.

This clone occurred a few times. The chain joins TRBV21-1 to TRBJ2-1; the listed D gene, TRBD2, was not tested against the DNA. TRBV21-1 is reported as a pseudogene. This CDR3 has 13 amino acids. The CDR3 region is CASTSGPNNEQFF. CDR3 DNA: TGTGCCAGCACTAGCGGGCCCAACAATGAGCAGTTCTTC.

The rearrangement links TRBV5-6 to TRBJ2-1; weak D call: TRBD2 (5 bases). V lost 1 base to trimming and J lost 6 bases, with 14 bases between them. The germline V gene encodes CDR1 SGHDT and CDR2 YYEEEE. The CDR3 extends over 15 amino acids. CDR3 protein: CASSLNSAWGNEQFF. As DNA, the CDR3 is TGTGCCAGCAGCTTGAATAGCGCCTGGGGCAATGAGCAGTTCTTC.

This clone was counted between two and nine times. The genes are TRBV7-9 and TRBJ1-5; D might be TRBD1 (6 bases). The CDR3 sequence is 14 residues long. Trimming removed 1 base from V and 7 bases from J, with 11 bases in between. Looked up from germline, CDR1 is SEHNR and CDR2 is FQNEAQ (reference sequence). CDR3 nucleotides: TGTGCCAGCAGCTTAGAGGGACATGGGCAGCCCCAGCATTTT. Translation: CASSLEGHGQPQHF.

This clone turned up a few times. The chain has TRBV7-9 and TRBJ2-3; D is possibly TRBD2 (6 bases). The germline V gene encodes CDR1 SEHNR and CDR2 FQNEAQ (reference sequence). Between the trimmed V and J ends, which lost 2 bases and 0 bases, there was a span of 9 bases. This CDR3 comprises 15 residues. The CDR3 region has the DNA TGTGCCAGCAGCTTAACCAGCGGGAGCACAGATACGCAGTATTTT. It specifies CASSLTSGSTDTQYF. The variable domain in full, with the rest retrieved from reference TRBV7-9 and TRBJ2-3, is DTGVSQNPRHKITKRGQNVTFRCDPISEHNRLYWYRQTLGQGPEFLTYFQNEAQLEKSRLLSDRFSAERPKGSFSTLEIQRTEQGDSAMYLCASSLTSGSTDTQYFGPGTRLTVL.

The chain has TRBV5-6 and TRBJ2-7; 8 nucleotides line up with TRBD1. CDR3 size: 14 residues. Trimming cost V 3 bases and J 4 bases; bases outside gene matches: 6. Germline CDR1 SGHDT, CDR2 YYEEEE. CDR3 amino acids: CASSSGQGRYEQYV. CDR3 in DNA: TGTGCCAGCAGCTCCGGACAGGGCCGGTACGAGCAGTACGTC.

V usage is TRBV6-4 and J usage is TRBJ1-2, with 8 nucleotides matching TRBD1. There are 16 residues in the CDR3. Germline CDR1 is MRHNA and CDR2 is SNTAGT. Trimming removed 3 bases from V and 6 bases from J; junction bases left unmatched: 12. CDR3 region: CASSETGEPTRDGYTF. The DNA of the CDR3 is TGTGCCAGCAGTGAGACAGGGGAGCCCACTAGAGATGGCTACACCTTC.

On this clone itself: Its ends do not fully match the called genes, so a read error is possible. The chain couples TRBV19 to TRBJ2-6, with D possibly matching TRBD1 (5 bases). Germline CDR1 LNHDA, CDR2 SQIVND (reference sequence). CDR3 length equals 13 residues. The CDR3: CASSNPTERPPSF. CDR3 nucleotides: TGTGCCAGTAGCAATCCGACAGAACGGCCGCCTTCTTTC.

This clone was counted a few times. V usage is TRBV28 and J usage is TRBJ2-2; D might be TRBD2 (6 bases). V lost 5 bases to trimming and J lost 4 bases, with 17 bases between them. This CDR3 is built from 16 residues. Looked up from germline, CDR1 is MDHEN and CDR2 is SYDVKM. The DNA of the CDR3 is TGTGCCAGCAGTGTGGGCGGGAAAGGAAGCACCGGGGAGCTGTTTTTT. Translating it yields CASSVGGKGSTGELFF.